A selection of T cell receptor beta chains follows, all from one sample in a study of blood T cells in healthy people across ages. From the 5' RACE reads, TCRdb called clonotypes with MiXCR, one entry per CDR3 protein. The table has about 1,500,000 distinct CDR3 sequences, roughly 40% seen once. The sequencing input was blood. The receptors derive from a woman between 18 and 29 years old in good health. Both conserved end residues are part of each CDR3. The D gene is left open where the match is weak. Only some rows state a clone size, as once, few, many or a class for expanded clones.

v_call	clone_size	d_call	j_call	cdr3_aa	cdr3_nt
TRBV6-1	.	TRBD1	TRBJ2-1	CASRRQGARVEQFF	TGTGCCAGCAGAAGGCAGGGGGCGCGGGTTGAGCAGTTCTTC
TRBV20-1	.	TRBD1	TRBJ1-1	CSASLIRDRAEAFF	TGCAGTGCTAGTCTAATCCGGGACAGGGCTGAAGCTTTCTTT
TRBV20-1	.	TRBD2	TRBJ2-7	CSASAARASGDEQYF	TGCAGTGCTAGCGCGGCCCGGGCTAGCGGGGATGAGCAGTACTTC
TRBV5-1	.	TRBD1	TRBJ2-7	CASSSPGQYYEQYF	TGCGCCAGCAGCTCCCCGGGACAGTACTACGAGCAGTACTTC
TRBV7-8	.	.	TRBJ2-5	CASSLGPNGGQETQYF	TGTGCCAGCAGCTTGGGGCCGAATGGGGGCCAAGAGACCCAGTACTTC
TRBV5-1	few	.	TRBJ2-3	CASSLELGDTQYF	TGCGCCAGCAGCTTGGAACTCGGAGATACGCAGTATTTT
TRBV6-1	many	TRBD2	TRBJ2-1	CASSARTSGHNEQFF	TGTGCCAGCAGTGCTAGGACTAGCGGCCACAATGAGCAGTTCTTC
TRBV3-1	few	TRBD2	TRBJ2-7	CASSQFASGYEQYF	TGTGCCAGCAGCCAGTTTGCTAGCGGCTACGAGCAGTACTTC
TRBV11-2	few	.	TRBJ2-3	CASSLKPGEGDTQYF	TGTGCCAGCAGCCTCAAACCAGGCGAGGGGGATACGCAGTATTTT
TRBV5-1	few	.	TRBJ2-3	CASSPEEASTDTQYF	TGCGCCAGCAGCCCGGAAGAGGCCAGCACAGATACGCAGTATTTT
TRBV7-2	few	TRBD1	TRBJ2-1	CASSFTRDSLYNEQFF	TGTGCCAGCAGCTTTACAAGGGACAGCCTATACAATGAGCAGTTCTTC
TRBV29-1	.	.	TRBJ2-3	CSAPARNVRTTDTQYF	TGCAGCGCCCCCGCCAGGAACGTAAGAACCACAGATACGCAGTATTTT
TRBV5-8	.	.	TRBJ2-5	CASSLARGAGQETQYF	TGTGCCAGCAGCTTGGCTCGAGGGGCCGGGCAAGAGACCCAGTACTTC
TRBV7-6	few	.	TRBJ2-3	CASSLGPGPAWADTQYF	TGTGCCAGCAGCTTAGGACCGGGCCCAGCGTGGGCAGATACGCAGTATTTT
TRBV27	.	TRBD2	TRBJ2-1	CASSPGLAGTSYNEQFF	TGTGCCAGCAGTCCCGGACTAGCGGGGACTTCCTACAATGAGCAGTTCTTC
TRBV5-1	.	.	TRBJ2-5	CASSRVDVRETQYF	TGCGCCAGCAGCCGGGTCGATGTTAGGGAGACCCAGTACTTC
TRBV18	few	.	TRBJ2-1	CASSPRVGREFNEQFF	TGTGCCAGCTCACCACGGGTTGGACGGGAGTTTAATGAGCAGTTCTTC
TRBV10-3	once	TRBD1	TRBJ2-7	CAISEERDRVAEQYF	TGTGCCATCAGTGAAGAAAGGGACAGGGTAGCCGAGCAGTACTTC
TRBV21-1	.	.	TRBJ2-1	CASSFRALEYNEQFF	TGTGCCAGCAGCTTCCGGGCCTTGGAATACAATGAGCAGTTCTTC
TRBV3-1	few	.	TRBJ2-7	CASSRLGEQPYEQYF	TGTGCCAGCAGCCGCCTCGGGGAGCAACCCTACGAGCAGTACTTC
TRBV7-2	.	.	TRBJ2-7	CASSEVSGSSYEQYF	TGTGCCAGCAGCGAGGTCTCGGGCTCCTCCTACGAGCAGTACTTC
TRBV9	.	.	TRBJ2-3	CTSIPERYF	TGTACCAGCATCCCCGAACGGTATTTT
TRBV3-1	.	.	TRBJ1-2	CASSQEGGRPNYGYTF	TGTGCCAGCAGCCAAGAAGGAGGGCGACCTAACTATGGCTACACCTTC
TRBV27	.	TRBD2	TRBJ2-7	CASNSLAGAAYEQYF	TGTGCCAGCAATTCCTTAGCGGGAGCCGCGTACGAGCAGTACTTC
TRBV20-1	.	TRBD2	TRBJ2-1	CSARASGSTYNEQFF	TGCAGTGCTAGGGCTAGCGGATCGACCTACAATGAGCAGTTCTTC
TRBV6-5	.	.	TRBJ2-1	CASSYTGTPYNEQFF	TGTGCCAGCAGTTACACCGGGACACCTTACAATGAGCAGTTCTTC
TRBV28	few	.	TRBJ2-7	CASSYQKTTGFTYEQYF	TGTGCCAGCAGCTACCAAAAAACCACAGGGTTTACCTACGAGCAGTACTTC